The rows below give T cell receptor beta chains drawn from one sample of a study of T cell responses to AZD1222 COVID-19 vaccine. Sequencing used immunoSEQ multiplex PCR; TCRdb keeps in-frame clones, though not all of them. The sample records 100,000 to 120,000 clones, approximately 89% being singletons. The source material was peripheral blood, sampled on day 0 of MenACWY control vaccination. The receptor set was obtained from an adult in good health. Each CDR3 is given with its conserved first and last residue. The D gene is left open where the match is weak. Rows give clone size only sometimes, using once, few, many, or a class for an expanded clone.

TRBJ1-1,.,TRBV7-3,TRBD1,TGTGCCAGCAGTCCAGGGACAGGTAGGACTGAAGCTTTCTTT,CASSPGTGRTEAFF
TRBJ2-7,few,TRBV6-5,.,TGTGCCACTCGGTACGGACTAGGACAGGGCTACGAGCAGTACTTC,CATRYGLGQGYEQYF
TRBJ1-2,.,TRBV2,.,TGTGCCAGCAGTGAACGCCAGGCTCGCGGACGTGGCTACACCTTC,CASSERQARGRGYTF
TRBJ2-1,.,TRBV5-1,TRBD2,TGCGCCAGCACCCGGACTAGCGCCTACAATGAGCAGTTCTTC,CASTRTSAYNEQFF
TRBJ2-2,.,TRBV4-3,.,TGCGCCAGCAGCGGGGGGCTCTGGACCGGGGAGCTGTTTTTT,CASSGGLWTGELFF
TRBJ2-5,.,TRBV9,.,TGTGCCAGCAGCGTAGCTACGGTCGGGGAGACCCAGTACTTC,CASSVATVGETQYF
TRBJ1-1,.,TRBV5-1,TRBD1,TGCGCCAGCAGCCTAGCGGGACAGGGAGGGGCTGAAGCTTTCTTT,CASSLAGQGGAEAFF
TRBJ2-5,.,TRBV7-2,.,TGTGCCAGCAGCGGGTCACTGGGAGAGACCCAGTACTTC,CASSGSLGETQYF
TRBJ2-6,.,TRBV7-3,TRBD1,TGTGCCAGCAGCCAAGAACAGGGGGTGCGCCCTGGGGCCAACGTCCTGACTTTC,CASSQEQGVRPGANVLTF
TRBJ2-7,.,TRBV19,.,TGTGCCAGTAGTCCCCGAGAACAGGGAAGCTCCTACGAGCAGTACTTC,CASSPREQGSSYEQYF
TRBJ1-6,.,TRBV19,.,TGTGCCAGTAGTATAGGGTGGCAGAGAAATTCACCCCTCCACTTT,CASSIGWQRNSPLHF
TRBJ1-2,.,TRBV18,.,TGTGCCACCTTACCTAGCTCAGGGTACAACTATGGCTACACCTTC,CATLPSSGYNYGYTF
TRBJ2-1,.,TRBV5-1,TRBD2,TGCGCCAGCAGCTTGGTCCCGATAGCGGGGGCATACAATGAGCAGTTCTTC,CASSLVPIAGAYNEQFF
TRBJ2-7,.,TRBV28,.,TGTGCCAGCAGTTTAGTCGGGGGCGAGCAGTACTTC,CASSLVGGEQYF
TRBJ1-1,.,TRBV6-5,.,TGTGCCAGCAGTTACCTCGGAGAGGAACAGAACACTGAAGCTTTCTTT,CASSYLGEEQNTEAFF
TRBJ2-7,.,TRBV7-2,TRBD2,TGTGCCAGCAGCTTCCGTAGCGGGGGCCCCTACGAGCAGTACTTC,CASSFRSGGPYEQYF
TRBJ1-3,.,TRBV7-8,.,TGTGCCAGCAGCTCCGTAAACTCTGGAAACACCATATATTTT,CASSSVNSGNTIYF
TRBJ2-7,.,TRBV10-1,.,TGCGCCAGCAGTGAGTCAGGGGTCTCCTACGAGCAGTACTTC,CASSESGVSYEQYF
TRBJ2-1,.,TRBV7-2,TRBD2,TGTGCCAGCAGCCCCTTGGACCGCGACGGGGGGGCAGACGGTGAGCAGTTCTTC,CASSPLDRDGGADGEQFF
TRBJ1-6,.,TRBV12-5,TRBD1,TGTGCTAGTGGACCGGGACAGGGGCTTTCACCCCTCCACTTT,CASGPGQGLSPLHF
TRBJ1-1,.,TRBV6-6,.,TGTGCCAGCAGTCCCCTGCTTCAGGGACGGGCGAATACTGAAGCTTTCTTT,CASSPLLQGRANTEAFF
TRBJ1-6,few,TRBV6-6,TRBD1,TGTGCCAGCAGACAGGGGAATTCACCCCTCCACTTT,CASRQGNSPLHF
TRBJ1-2,once,TRBV6-5,.,TGTGCCAGCAGTTTGACTGGGAACTATGGCTACACCTTC,CASSLTGNYGYTF
TRBJ1-2,.,TRBV6-6,TRBD1,TGTGCCAGCAGTTCGAGACAGGGCCCCTCCTATGGCTACACCTTC,CASSSRQGPSYGYTF
TRBJ2-7,.,TRBV18,TRBD1,TGTGCCAGCTCACAACTCCCGGGACAGCGAACATCCTACGAGCAGTACTTC,CASSQLPGQRTSYEQYF
TRBJ1-2,.,TRBV5-1,.,TGCGCCAGCAGCTTCGGACAGAATAGAGACTATGGCTACACCTTC,CASSFGQNRDYGYTF
TRBJ1-2,.,TRBV25-1,.,TGTGCCAGCAGTGTAGCTGGGGTCGATGGCTACACCTTC,CASSVAGVDGYTF
TRBJ1-1,once,TRBV4-3,TRBD1,TGCGCCAGCAGCCAATCAGACAGGGGGACTGAAGCTTTCTTT,CASSQSDRGTEAFF
TRBJ2-3,.,TRBV5-4,TRBD2,TGTGCCTTCTTAGCGGGGGGCGATGTAGGGAGGGATACGCAGTATTTT,CAFLAGGDVGRDTQYF
TRBJ1-5,.,TRBV19,.,TGTGCCAGTAGTATTACGACAGCTAGCAATCAGCCCCAGCATTTT,CASSITTASNQPQHF
TRBJ1-6,.,TRBV30,.,TGTGCCTGGAGTGATGGGGGGGCTTATTCACCCCTCCACTTT,CAWSDGGAYSPLHF
TRBJ1-1,.,TRBV27,.,TGTGCCAGCAGTTCCTCCAGGGAGTGGAACACTGAAGCTTTCTTT,CASSSSREWNTEAFF
TRBJ2-3,.,TRBV7-3,.,TGTGCCAGCAGCCCCACGGCCGGGGCGGCAGATACGCAGTATTTT,CASSPTAGAADTQYF
TRBJ1-1,.,TRBV3-1/TRBV3-2,.,TGTGCCAGCAGCCAAGATCAACACACCGTGAACACTGAAGCTTTCTTT,CASSQDQHTVNTEAFF
TRBJ2-5,.,TRBV28,TRBD1,TGTGCCAGCAGTTTTCCCCGCAGGGGGCGGGAGACCCAGTACTTC,CASSFPRRGRETQYF
TRBJ1-5,.,TRBV19,.,TGTGCCAGTAAACGGACACTTAGCAATCAGCCCCAGCATTTT,CASKRTLSNQPQHF
TRBJ2-5,.,TRBV7-3,.,TGTGCCAGCAGCTTAAACGGCGGACCCCAAGAGACCCAGTACTTC,CASSLNGGPQETQYF
TRBJ1-5,.,TRBV4-2,.,TGTGCCAGCAGCCAAGATATACCCCGACAGCCGAATCAGCCCCAGCATTTT,CASSQDIPRQPNQPQHF
TRBJ1-5,once,TRBV6-6,.,TGTGCCAGCGGGGGGCTCGGCAATCAGCCCCAGCATTTT,CASGGLGNQPQHF
TRBJ1-5,.,TRBV24-1,.,TGTGCCACCAGTGAAGGGGATACGACTCAGCCCCAGCATTTT,CATSEGDTTQPQHF
TRBJ1-3,.,TRBV11-2,TRBD1,TGTGCCAGCACCTTAAAGGACAGGGGGAGCGACACCATATATTTT,CASTLKDRGSDTIYF
TRBJ1-2,.,TRBV11-1,TRBD1,TGTGCCAGCAGCTTATCAGGGGGCGCCTATGGCTACACCTTC,CASSLSGGAYGYTF
TRBJ1-2,.,TRBV7-2,TRBD1,TGTGCCAGCAGCTTCCGACAGGGGGCGAATGGCTACACCTTC,CASSFRQGANGYTF
TRBJ1-2,.,TRBV14,.,TGTGCCAGCAGCCGTGGACAAAGCTATGGCTACACCTTC,CASSRGQSYGYTF
TRBJ2-7,.,TRBV5-6,.,TGTGCCAGCAGCTTGCCATTCTACGAGCAGTACTTC,CASSLPFYEQYF
TRBJ1-1,once,TRBV3-1/TRBV3-2,.,TGTGCCAGCAGCCAAGTTCACCGGGAAGCTTTCTTT,CASSQVHREAFF
TRBJ1-1,.,TRBV25-1,TRBD1,TGTGCCAGCAGCCAAAGACAGGGAAGTACTGAAGCTTTCTTT,CASSQRQGSTEAFF
TRBJ1-3,.,TRBV27,TRBD1,TGTGCCAGCAGTCGGGCGGGGAGGGGGCTTTATGGAAACACCATATATTTT,CASSRAGRGLYGNTIYF
TRBJ2-4,.,TRBV5-3,.,TGTGCCAGAAGCGGGGCCGGACACCGAAACATTCAGTACTTC,CARSGAGHRNIQYF
TRBJ1-6,.,TRBV19,TRBD1,TGTGCCAGTAGTAGCGACAGGGACACTTCACCCCTCCACTTT,CASSSDRDTSPLHF
TRBJ2-3,.,TRBV30,TRBD2,TGTTCTTCCGGGGGGAGCGCAGATACGCAGTATTTT,CSSGGSADTQYF
TRBJ1-5,.,TRBV10-3,.,TGTGCCATCAGTGAAACAGTTAATCAGCCCCAGCATTTT,CAISETVNQPQHF